The next 13 T cell receptor beta chains were all read from a single sample in a study of cytomegalovirus exposure and HLA in healthy donors. Clones were read by immunoSEQ multiplex PCR, and TCRdb kept only the in-frame ones, dropping some. There are 150,000 or so clones in the sample; roughly 89% occur only once, and around 3.2% lies in the top ten. The sample was PBMCs. These receptor sequences come from a woman younger than 35 in good health and CMV-seropositive.

This sequence joins TRBV11-3 and TRBJ2-5; 7 bases are a match to TRBD2. This CDR3 comprises 14 residues. The germline CDR1 and CDR2 sequences are SGHNT and YENEEA. The J segment lost 4 bases and the V segment lost 4 bases, leaving 6 bases of the junction unmatched. CDR3 sequence reads: CASSSPGGGETQYF. As DNA, the CDR3 is TGTGCCAGCAGCTCCCCGGGGGGAGGAGAGACCCAGTACTTC.

The chain employs TRBV27 and TRBJ2-7; D call uncertain. Germline V gives CDR1 MNHEY, CDR2 SMNVEV (reference sequence). The CDR3 contains 14 residues. V gave up 4 bases and J gave up 0 bases, with 10 bases separating them. CDR3 sequence (DNA): TGTGCCAGCAGTTCACATTTTCGCTCCTACGAGCAGTACTTC. Its translation: CASSSHFRSYEQYF.

The rearrangement links TRBV5-8 to TRBJ1-1; 7 bases are a match to TRBD1. Per germline, CDR1 SGHTS and CDR2 YDEGEE. The V segment lost 2 bases and the J segment 9 bases; nucleotides outside the gene matches: 16. The CDR3 has 16 amino acids. CDR3 sequence: CASSFTPPQGRLKAFF. CDR3 DNA sequence: TGTGCCAGCAGCTTTACCCCCCCACAGGGGCGTTTGAAAGCTTTCTTT.

The rearrangement uses TRBV19 and TRBJ1-2, with 7 bases matching TRBD1. This CDR3 is built from 14 residues. Germline CDR1 and CDR2: LNHDA and SQIVND (reference sequence). The V and J ends lost 7 bases and 8 bases, in that order; junction bases with no gene match: 13. In nucleotides, the CDR3 is TGTGCCAGTACGGAACAGGGGAAGCTAGAGGGCTACACCTTC. Translating gives CASTEQGKLEGYTF.

The chain joins TRBV5-1 to TRBJ1-3, with a possible D match to TRBD1 (6 bases). Trimming removed 5 bases at V and 2 bases at J, with 14 bases between. The germline V gene encodes CDR1 SGHRS and CDR2 YFSETQ. The CDR3 sequence is 15 residues long. CDR3 nucleotides: TGCGCCAGCAGTACCACAGGGTTGACTGGAAACACCATATATTTT. Its protein is CASSTTGLTGNTIYF.

The V and J genes are TRBV6-1 and TRBJ2-5; D gene ambiguous. The CDR3 contains 11 residues. Per germline, CDR1 MNHNS and CDR2 SASEGT. V lost 5 bases, J lost 6 bases, and 7 bases lay in between. The CDR3 sequence: CASSYSQTQYF. CDR3 bases: TGTGCCAGCAGTTATTCTCAGACCCAGTACTTC.

This sequence joins TRBV15 and TRBJ2-1; possibly TRBD2 for D (5 bases). The CDR3 totals 17 residues. Trimming left V 0 bases short and J 4 bases short, with 16 bases between. Germline V gene sequence: CDR1 LNHNV, CDR2 YYDKDF (reference sequence). CDR3 DNA sequence: TGTGCCACCAGCAGAGATCTGGCCAGCGGAATTTACAATGAGCAGTTCTTC. The encoded protein is CATSRDLASGIYNEQFF.

The rearrangement joins TRBV10-1 to TRBJ2-3; maybe TRBD1 (5 bases). Trimming stripped 3 bases from V and 7 bases from J, with 8 bases between. Germline V CDR1 and CDR2: WNHNN, SYGVQD (reference sequence). This CDR3 spans 12 amino acids. CDR3 amino acids: CASSESGYTQYF. In nucleotides, the CDR3 is TGCGCCAGCAGTGAATCAGGGTATACGCAGTATTTT.

CDR3 residues: CASSRQAYGYTF. As DNA, the CDR3 is TGTGCCAGTAGTAGGCAGGCCTATGGCTACACCTTC. The chain recombines TRBV19 with TRBJ1-2, with unresolved D. Germline CDR1 is LNHDA and CDR2 is SQIVND (reference sequence). Trimming removed 4 bases at V and 4 bases at J, with 7 bases between. This CDR3 region has 12 residues.

This rearrangement joins TRBV9 to TRBJ1-4; D gene uncertain. The ends were cut back, 4 bases at V and 7 bases at J, with 17 bases in the middle. The CDR3 is made up of 15 amino acids. CDR1 and CDR2 (germline): SGDLS, YYNGEE. CDR3 sequence reads: CASSSGSSAGEKLFF. The CDR3 nucleotides are TGTGCCAGCAGCTCCGGGTCCTCGGCGGGTGAAAAACTGTTTTTT.

The chain is built from TRBV29-1 and TRBJ2-2; the match to TRBD2 covers 7 bases. With V trimmed by 2 bases and J by 5 bases, 8 bases remained unmatched. Germline lookup yields CDR1 SQVTM and CDR2 ANQGSEA. This CDR3 has 15 residues. The CDR3 DNA is TGCAGCGTTGAATGGCGGGCTAGCGGTACCGGGGAGCTGTTTTTT. Protein product: CSVEWRASGTGELFF.

This chain joins TRBV4-2 and TRBJ1-5, with 7 bases that match TRBD1. Losses at the gene ends were 5 bases for V and 3 bases for J; bases not matched to a gene: 4. The CDR3 contains 14 residues. Germline assignment: CDR1 LGHNA and CDR2 YNFKEQ. CDR3 in amino acids: CASSFTGDNQPQHF. CDR3 coding DNA: TGTGCCAGCAGCTTCACAGGGGACAATCAGCCCCAGCATTTT.

V gene TRBV9 combines with J gene TRBJ1-2; D is possibly TRBD1 (6 bases). The CDR3 runs 14 residues. V was shortened by 0 bases and J by 2 bases, with 8 bases between the two germline ends. Germline CDR1 is SGDLS and CDR2 is YYNGEE. The CDR3 bases are TGTGCCAGCAGCGTAGCTACAGGGAACTATGGCTACACCTTC. The encoded protein is CASSVATGNYGYTF. Combining the CDR3 with reference TRBV9 and TRBJ1-2 gives the whole variable domain DSGVTQTPKHLITATGQRVTLRCSPRSGDLSVYWYQQSLDQGLQFLIQYYNGEERAKGNILERFSAQQFPDLHSELNLSSLELGDSALYFCASSVATGNYGYTFGSGTRLTVV.